Listed below are T cell receptor beta chains from one sample, sequenced in a study of PD-1 blockade in classical Hodgkin lymphoma. Profiled with immunoSEQ multiplex PCR; TCRdb holds only in-frame clones, not every one. The sample consists of 4,500 or so clones, more than 60% of them appearing once. The sample in question was CD4+ T cells from blood, obtained at baseline. The receptors derive from a human donor with classical Hodgkin lymphoma. Both conserved end residues are part of each CDR3. Each record gives: D gene, V gene, J gene, clone size, CDR3 protein, CDR3 DNA. The D gene is left open where the match is weak. Part of the rows lack a size; the others show once, few, many or a class for expanded clones.

d_gene: .; v_gene: TRBV6-1; j_gene: TRBJ2-1; abundance: few; CDR3aa: CASRDTGYNEQFF; CDR3nt: TGTGCCAGCAGAGATACAGGTTACAATGAGCAGTTCTTC
d_gene: TRBD1; v_gene: TRBV27; j_gene: TRBJ1-2; abundance: once; CDR3aa: CASSLGTDYGYTF; CDR3nt: TGTGCCAGCAGCTTAGGGACAGACTATGGCTACACCTTC
d_gene: TRBD1; v_gene: TRBV4-2; j_gene: TRBJ1-4; abundance: .; CDR3aa: CASSPDRGDEKLFF; CDR3nt: TGTGCCAGCAGCCCCGACAGGGGGGATGAAAAACTGTTTTTT
d_gene: TRBD1; v_gene: TRBV5-1; j_gene: TRBJ2-2; abundance: .; CDR3aa: CASSTGPTGELFF; CDR3nt: TGCGCCAGCTCGACAGGGCCCACCGGGGAGCTGTTTTTT
d_gene: .; v_gene: TRBV9; j_gene: TRBJ1-6; abundance: .; CDR3aa: CASSPNNSPLHF; CDR3nt: TGTGCCAGCAGCCCAAATAATTCACCCCTCCACTTT
d_gene: .; v_gene: TRBV10-1; j_gene: TRBJ2-2; abundance: .; CDR3aa: CASSLVNTGELFF; CDR3nt: TGCGCCAGCAGTCTTGTGAACACCGGGGAGCTGTTTTTT
d_gene: TRBD1; v_gene: TRBV4-1; j_gene: TRBJ1-4; abundance: .; CDR3aa: CASRGQGPQKLFF; CDR3nt: TGCGCCAGCAGAGGACAGGGCCCGCAAAAACTGTTTTTT
d_gene: .; v_gene: TRBV5-4; j_gene: TRBJ2-3; abundance: once; CDR3aa: CASTGTPGTPTDTQYF; CDR3nt: TGTGCCAGCACCGGCACCCCCGGGACCCCCACAGATACGCAGTATTTT
d_gene: .; v_gene: TRBV9; j_gene: TRBJ1-1; abundance: .; CDR3aa: CASSPTGMNTEAFF; CDR3nt: TGTGCCAGCAGCCCAACAGGGATGAACACTGAAGCTTTCTTT
d_gene: .; v_gene: TRBV28; j_gene: TRBJ1-5; abundance: .; CDR3aa: CASSTRGWNQPQHF; CDR3nt: TGTGCCAGCAGCACCAGGGGTTGGAATCAGCCCCAGCATTTT
d_gene: TRBD1; v_gene: TRBV11-3; j_gene: TRBJ2-1; abundance: .; CDR3aa: CASSPGPDRTKGEQFF; CDR3nt: TGTGCCAGCAGCCCTGGACCGGACAGGACCAAGGGGGAGCAGTTCTTC
d_gene: .; v_gene: TRBV7-9; j_gene: TRBJ2-2; abundance: .; CDR3aa: CASSLKGERTGELFF; CDR3nt: TGTGCCAGCAGCTTAAAAGGGGAGCGTACCGGGGAGCTGTTTTTT
d_gene: .; v_gene: TRBV6-5; j_gene: TRBJ2-1; abundance: .; CDR3aa: CASSLAEPYNEQFF; CDR3nt: TGTGCCAGCAGTTTGGCAGAGCCTTACAATGAGCAGTTCTTC
d_gene: .; v_gene: TRBV7-9; j_gene: TRBJ1-1; abundance: .; CDR3aa: CASSRDGNTEAFF; CDR3nt: TGTGCCAGCAGCCGGGACGGTAACACTGAAGCTTTCTTT
d_gene: .; v_gene: TRBV5-1; j_gene: TRBJ1-1; abundance: .; CDR3aa: CASSSLGDRTEAFF; CDR3nt: TGCGCCAGCAGCTCCCTTGGTGATCGCACTGAAGCTTTCTTT
d_gene: TRBD1; v_gene: TRBV19; j_gene: TRBJ2-3; abundance: .; CDR3aa: CASSSGTGGSDTQYF; CDR3nt: TGTGCCAGTAGTAGCGGGACAGGGGGGTCGGATACGCAGTATTTT
d_gene: .; v_gene: TRBV2; j_gene: TRBJ1-5; abundance: .; CDR3aa: CASSEDTQGNQPQHF; CDR3nt: TGTGCCAGCAGTGAGGACACTCAAGGCAATCAGCCCCAGCATTTT
d_gene: TRBD1; v_gene: TRBV6-5; j_gene: TRBJ1-2; abundance: .; CDR3aa: CASSSLSRDSWRGYTF; CDR3nt: TGTGCCAGCAGTTCCCTGTCCCGGGACAGCTGGCGGGGCTACACCTTC
d_gene: TRBD1; v_gene: TRBV29-1; j_gene: TRBJ2-2; abundance: .; CDR3aa: CSGKPGQGATGELFF; CDR3nt: TGCAGCGGGAAACCGGGACAGGGGGCGACCGGGGAGCTGTTTTTT
d_gene: TRBD2; v_gene: TRBV2; j_gene: TRBJ2-5; abundance: .; CDR3aa: CASSETAAMSAAGGGQYF; CDR3nt: TGTGCCAGCAGTGAGACAGCCGCGATGTCCGCCGCGGGGGGGGGCCAGTACTTC
d_gene: .; v_gene: TRBV7-6; j_gene: TRBJ2-5; abundance: .; CDR3aa: CASSLTWTEQETQYF; CDR3nt: TGTGCCAGCAGCTTAACTTGGACCGAGCAAGAGACCCAGTACTTC
d_gene: .; v_gene: TRBV29-1; j_gene: TRBJ2-1; abundance: once; CDR3aa: CRAEKTYNEQFF; CDR3nt: TGCAGGGCGGAAAAAACCTACAATGAGCAGTTCTTC
d_gene: .; v_gene: TRBV29-1; j_gene: TRBJ2-2; abundance: once; CDR3aa: CSVASRVATGELFF; CDR3nt: TGCAGCGTTGCATCCAGGGTGGCCACCGGGGAGCTGTTTTTT
d_gene: .; v_gene: TRBV4-2; j_gene: TRBJ1-5; abundance: few; CDR3aa: CASSQDPGKQPQHF; CDR3nt: TGTGCCAGCAGCCAAGATCCAGGGAAACAGCCCCAGCATTTT
d_gene: TRBD2; v_gene: TRBV27; j_gene: TRBJ2-7; abundance: few; CDR3aa: CASSPTSEYEQYF; CDR3nt: TGTGCCAGCAGTCCCACTAGCGAATACGAGCAGTACTTC
d_gene: .; v_gene: TRBV5-1; j_gene: TRBJ1-6; abundance: few; CDR3aa: CASSSVGSSGNSPLHF; CDR3nt: TGCGCCAGCAGCTCCGTGGGATCTTCGGGAAATTCACCCCTCCACTTT
d_gene: TRBD1; v_gene: TRBV19; j_gene: TRBJ1-1; abundance: .; CDR3aa: CASREGRGLNTEAFF; CDR3nt: TGTGCCAGTAGAGAGGGAAGGGGGCTGAACACTGAAGCTTTCTTT
d_gene: TRBD2; v_gene: TRBV5-1; j_gene: TRBJ2-5; abundance: .; CDR3aa: CASRRAGAQETQYF; CDR3nt: TGCGCCAGCAGAAGAGCGGGGGCACAAGAGACCCAGTACTTC
d_gene: .; v_gene: TRBV28; j_gene: TRBJ1-2; abundance: few; CDR3aa: CASSSPREGGSIGYTF; CDR3nt: TGTGCCAGCAGTTCCCCGCGCGAAGGCGGGTCTATCGGCTACACCTTC
d_gene: .; v_gene: TRBV14; j_gene: TRBJ1-1; abundance: few; CDR3aa: CASSLGRVTEAFF; CDR3nt: TGTGCCAGCAGCCTAGGCAGGGTCACTGAAGCTTTCTTT
d_gene: .; v_gene: TRBV6-1; j_gene: TRBJ1-1; abundance: once; CDR3aa: CASSPSRADTEAFF; CDR3nt: TGTGCCAGCAGCCCCAGCAGGGCAGACACTGAAGCTTTCTTT
d_gene: .; v_gene: TRBV19; j_gene: TRBJ1-5; abundance: .; CDR3aa: CASRPDSFNQPQHF; CDR3nt: TGTGCCAGTAGACCGGACAGTTTCAATCAGCCCCAGCATTTT
d_gene: TRBD2; v_gene: TRBV5-1; j_gene: TRBJ2-1; abundance: .; CDR3aa: CASSTGTSLVDEQFF; CDR3nt: TGCGCCAGCAGCACCGGGACTAGCCTCGTCGATGAGCAGTTCTTC
d_gene: .; v_gene: TRBV2; j_gene: TRBJ1-2; abundance: .; CDR3aa: CASSEWARPSPSTF; CDR3nt: TGTGCCAGCAGTGAGTGGGCCCGCCCTTCTCCTAGCACCTTC
d_gene: .; v_gene: TRBV7-2; j_gene: TRBJ2-7; abundance: few; CDR3aa: CASSLKSGSSYEQYF; CDR3nt: TGTGCCAGCAGCTTAAAAAGCGGTAGCTCCTACGAGCAGTACTTC
d_gene: .; v_gene: TRBV2; j_gene: TRBJ2-2; abundance: .; CDR3aa: CASSWDTGELFF; CDR3nt: TGTGCCAGCAGTTGGGACACCGGGGAGCTGTTTTTT
d_gene: TRBD1; v_gene: TRBV14; j_gene: TRBJ2-5; abundance: once; CDR3aa: CASSRDRGQETQYF; CDR3nt: TGTGCCAGCAGCCGGGACAGGGGGCAAGAGACCCAGTACTTC
d_gene: TRBD1; v_gene: TRBV18; j_gene: TRBJ1-6; abundance: .; CDR3aa: CASSPDRTGNSPLHF; CDR3nt: TGTGCCAGCTCACCGGATCGGACAGGGAACTCACCCCTCCACTTT
d_gene: .; v_gene: TRBV5-6; j_gene: TRBJ1-1; abundance: .; CDR3aa: CASSLVPTGTEAFF; CDR3nt: TGTGCCAGCAGCTTGGTCCCGACAGGCACTGAAGCTTTCTTT
d_gene: .; v_gene: TRBV5-4; j_gene: TRBJ1-1; abundance: few; CDR3aa: CASSLGAELNTEAFF; CDR3nt: TGTGCCAGCAGCTTGGGGGCAGAACTCAACACTGAAGCTTTCTTT
d_gene: .; v_gene: TRBV10-3; j_gene: TRBJ1-1; abundance: few; CDR3aa: CAIQGTLNTEAFF; CDR3nt: TGTGCCATACAGGGTACTTTGAACACTGAAGCTTTCTTT
d_gene: .; v_gene: TRBV28; j_gene: TRBJ1-5; abundance: .; CDR3aa: CASSSETDRRDNQPQHF; CDR3nt: TGTGCCAGCAGTTCGGAAACTGACCGACGGGACAATCAGCCCCAGCATTTT
d_gene: TRBD2; v_gene: TRBV7-2; j_gene: TRBJ2-2; abundance: .; CDR3aa: CASSLEVGGAAGELFF; CDR3nt: TGTGCCAGCAGCTTAGAGGTCGGGGGGGCCGCCGGGGAGCTGTTTTTT
d_gene: .; v_gene: TRBV5-6; j_gene: TRBJ2-2; abundance: .; CDR3aa: CASSLLRGRERVGELFF; CDR3nt: TGTGCCAGCAGCTTGTTACGTGGCAGGGAGAGGGTCGGGGAGCTGTTTTTT
d_gene: .; v_gene: TRBV28; j_gene: TRBJ1-2; abundance: .; CDR3aa: CASSLVGAGGYTF; CDR3nt: TGTGCCAGCAGTTTAGTAGGGGCGGGTGGCTACACCTTC